Following are 23 T cell receptor beta chains from one sample sequenced in a study of a mutant IDH1 vaccine in newly diagnosed glioma. Their specific antigens are unknown. Here immunoSEQ multiplex PCR was the method, and the copy in TCRdb shows in-frame clones only, minus some. The repertoire holds 35,000 to 50,000 clones, with roughly 83% as singletons. Documented time point: week 35, safety follow-up. The content of each vaccine dose was 300 ug of mutant IDH1 20-mer peptide, and topical imiquimod accompanied it. Sequencing was performed on PBMCs, taken from a glioma patient whose treatment included an IDH1 peptide vaccine. The receptors shown here come from a woman between 45 and 60 years old with glioma.

The CDR3 reads CASSLSGAQGEQYF. DNA of the CDR3: TGTGCCAGCTCACTATCCGGGGCCCAGGGCGAGCAGTACTTC. The genes are TRBV18 and TRBJ2-7; D is possibly TRBD1 or TRBD2 (5 bases each). V dropped 4 bases and J dropped 6 bases, with 16 bases sitting between them. The CDR3 loop spans 14 amino acids. Germline CDR1 and CDR2: KGHSH and LQKENI. The variable domain in full, completed from reference TRBV18 and TRBJ2-7, reads NAGVMQNPRHLVRRRGQEARLRCSPMKGHSHVYWYRQLPEEGLKFMVYLQKENIIDESGMPKERFSAEFPKEGPSILRIQQVVRGDSAAYFCASSLSGAQGEQYFGPGTRLTVT.

In this sample, this clone turned up once. V is TRBV5-1 and J is TRBJ2-2; D is perhaps TRBD2 (5 bases). Trimming left V 6 bases short and J 0 bases short, with 12 bases between. Germline loops: CDR1 SGHRS, CDR2 YFSETQ. This CDR3 region has 15 residues. This CDR3 reads CASTAGVTNTGELFF. The CDR3 nucleotides are TGCGCCAGCACCGCGGGCGTGACGAACACCGGGGAGCTGTTTTTT.

This chain links TRBV5-1 with TRBJ2-1; D may be TRBD2 (5 bases). V was clipped by 0 bases and J by 6 bases, with 10 bases between them. The CDR3 has 14 residues. Germline lookup yields CDR1 SGHRS and CDR2 YFSETQ. Here the CDR3 reads CASSLAGNSNEQFF. As DNA, the CDR3 is TGCGCCAGCAGCTTGGCCGGGAATTCCAATGAGCAGTTCTTC. The variable domain in full, with the rest retrieved from reference TRBV5-1 and TRBJ2-1, is KAGVTQTPRYLIKTRGQQVTLSCSPISGHRSVSWYQQTPGQGLQFLFEYFSETQRNKGNFPGRFSGRQFSNSRSEMNVSTLELGDSALYLCASSLAGNSNEQFFGPGTRLTVL.

The table lists this clone with a few counts. The CDR3 coding sequence is TGTGCCATCAGTGAGTCGACGGGCAACTATGGCTACACCTTC. This gives the protein CAISESTGNYGYTF. The chain uses TRBV10-3 and TRBJ1-2, with D hard to call. Trimming stripped 0 bases from V and 2 bases from J, with 7 bases between. Germline assignment: CDR1 ENHRY and CDR2 SYGVKD. The CDR3 contains 14 residues.

The chain employs TRBV6-1 and TRBJ1-5; D is uncertain. CDR3 size: 13 residues. V gave up 11 bases and J gave up 2 bases, with 13 bases separating them. Germline V gives CDR1 MNHNS, CDR2 SASEGT. CDR3 sequence reads: CASLKDRNQPQHF. Here the CDR3 DNA reads TGTGCCTCCTTAAAAGATCGCAATCAGCCCCAGCATTTT.

The CDR3 DNA sequence: TGTGCCAGCAGCATGGGGACAACTGAAGCTTTCTTT. Encoded protein: CASSMGTTEAFF. This chain uses TRBV7-9 with TRBJ1-1; a possible D gene is TRBD1 (6 bases). Germline V lookup: CDR1 SEHNR, CDR2 FQNEAQ (reference sequence). The V gene lost 5 bases and the J gene lost 5 bases, with 9 bases spanning the gap. CDR3 length equals 12 residues.

This clone was observed once. The chain carries TRBV6-5 and TRBJ2-7; TRBD1 matches 8 bases. Germline V CDR1 and CDR2: MNHEY, SVGAGI. CDR3 length: 12 residues. V shed 6 bases, J shed 7 bases, and the junction held 5 bases outside the gene matches. The CDR3 sequence is CASSKGDREQYF. The CDR3 DNA sequence: TGTGCCAGCAGCAAGGGGGACAGGGAGCAGTACTTC.

The V and J genes are TRBV2 and TRBJ1-6; no reliable D call. The V end lost 3 bases, the J end lost 6 bases, and 6 bases lay between the germline ends. The germline V gene encodes CDR1 SNHLY and CDR2 FYNNEI. The CDR3 length is 13 residues. The CDR3 sequence: CASSEQTNSPLHF. CDR3 DNA: TGTGCCAGCAGTGAGCAGACTAATTCACCCCTCCACTTT.

The rearrangement links TRBV4-1 to TRBJ1-6, with 7 bases aligning to TRBD1. This CDR3 has 15 amino acids. Germline values: CDR1 MGHRA, CDR2 YSYEKL. Trimming cost V 2 bases and J 5 bases; bases outside gene matches: 3. CDR3 sequence reads: CASSQQTGNNSPLHF. The CDR3 DNA reads TGCGCCAGCAGCCAACAGACAGGGAATAATTCACCCCTCCACTTT.

The genes are TRBV9 and TRBJ2-2, with TRBD2 identical over 7 bases. V shed 4 bases and J 6 bases; nucleotides not matched to a gene: 6. CDR1 and CDR2 (germline): SGDLS, YYNGEE. This CDR3 is 14 amino acids long. This chain's CDR3 is CASSSTTSAGELFF. The CDR3 region has the DNA TGTGCCAGCAGCTCTACTACTAGCGCCGGGGAGCTGTTTTTT.

This chain joins TRBV6-1 and TRBJ2-7, with D possibly TRBD1 on 5 matching bases. Trimming took off 8 bases at V and 0 bases at J, with 11 bases between the two ends. Germline CDR1 and CDR2: MNHNS and SASEGT. This CDR3 is built from 13 residues. The CDR3: CASDGRDSYEQYF. The CDR3 DNA is TGTGCCAGCGATGGCAGGGACTCCTACGAGCAGTACTTC.

CDR3 sequence (DNA): TGTGCCAGCGACCCCGGGGGATCCGGTTCCGGGGAGCTGTTTTTT. Its translation: CASDPGGSGSGELFF. The chain uses TRBV28 and TRBJ2-2; D is possibly TRBD2 (6 bases). The CDR3 is made up of 15 amino acids. V dropped 8 bases and J dropped 6 bases, with 19 bases sitting between them. CDR1 MDHEN and CDR2 SYDVKM come from the germline V gene.

The rearrangement joins TRBV29-1 to TRBJ2-3; D gene uncertain. Trimming removed 3 bases at V and 0 bases at J, with 10 bases between. Germline values: CDR1 SQVTM, CDR2 ANQGSEA. The CDR3 is made up of 14 amino acids. The CDR3 nucleotides are TGCAGCGTTGACATACGCTATAGCACAGATACGCAGTATTTT. Its protein product is CSVDIRYSTDTQYF.

This rearrangement joins TRBV7-8 to TRBJ1-2; maybe TRBD1 (5 bases). Germline assignment: CDR1 SGHVS and CDR2 FQNEAQ. This CDR3 is 13 amino acids long. Between the trimmed V and J ends, which lost 0 bases and 8 bases, there was a span of 10 bases. The DNA for the CDR3 is TGTGCCAGCAGCTTAGCTTCGGGGGGAGGCTACACCTTC. This translates into CASSLASGGGYTF.

This sequence joins TRBV27 and TRBJ1-1; TRBD1 might be the D (5 bases). Trimming pared 8 bases from V and 4 bases from J, leaving 11 bases between. The CDR3 length is 12 residues. Germline values: CDR1 MNHEY, CDR2 SMNVEV (reference sequence). This chain's CDR3 is CASSEGRTEAFF. The CDR3 DNA reads as TGTGCCAGCTCGGAGGGGCGCACTGAAGCTTTCTTT.

The rearrangement links TRBV7-9 to TRBJ2-7; D is ambiguous. CDR1 is SEHNR and CDR2 is FQNEAQ in the germline V gene (reference sequence). Trimming shortened V by 5 bases and J by 10 bases, and 21 bases separated the two germline ends. This CDR3 has 14 amino acids. The CDR3 nucleotides are TGTGCCAGCAGCGCTGACACGGCCAGAGGCGGCCAGTACTTC. This translates into CASSADTARGGQYF.

This sequence joins TRBV4-1 and TRBJ2-7, with D uncertain. The V and J ends lost 4 bases and 6 bases respectively, with 13 bases between them. Germline lookup yields CDR1 MGHRA and CDR2 YSYEKL. The length of the CDR3 is 13 residues. This chain's CDR3 is CASSLEAYFEQYF. The CDR3 DNA reads as TGCGCCAGCAGCCTCGAGGCCTATTTCGAGCAGTACTTC.

The J gene is TRBJ2-1, the V gene TRBV19, with TRBD2 matching 7 bases. V dropped 2 bases and J dropped 6; count of bases not matched to a gene: 7. CDR3 length: 15 amino acids. CDR1 and CDR2 (germline): LNHDA, SQIVND (reference sequence). This chain's CDR3 is CASSISGGLTNEQFF. The DNA of the CDR3 is TGTGCCAGTAGTATATCGGGGGGTCTAACCAATGAGCAGTTCTTC.

J is TRBJ1-5 and V is TRBV15; D gene ambiguous. Germline V gives CDR1 LNHNV, CDR2 YYDKDF (reference sequence). Trimming pared 1 base from V and 8 bases from J, leaving 18 bases between. This CDR3 contains 16 residues. CDR3 DNA: TGTGCCACCAGCAGAGGTCATCTGTCCGCTGGGGAGCCCCAGCATTTT. Translation: CATSRGHLSAGEPQHF.

The chain links TRBV29-1 to TRBJ1-2; the D is unclear. Trimming shortened V by 4 bases and J by 0 bases, and 9 bases separated the two germline ends. Germline V gives CDR1 SQVTM, CDR2 ANQGSEA. The CDR3 totals 13 residues. The CDR3 here is CSVVSGTNYGYTF. The CDR3 DNA is TGCAGCGTTGTGTCGGGAACTAACTATGGCTACACCTTC.

The rearrangement uses TRBV6-6 and TRBJ1-2; unclear D gene. CDR1 is MNHNY, CDR2 SVGAGI, per germline (reference sequence). This CDR3 contains 15 residues. V lost 6 bases and J 4 bases, leaving 18 bases between the germline ends. The CDR3 here is CASSPLGSSSYGYTF. CDR3 nucleotides: TGTGCCAGCAGCCCCCTCGGCAGTTCCTCCTATGGCTACACCTTC.

The V call is TRBV4-1, the J call TRBJ1-2, with 7 bases identical to TRBD1. J was trimmed by 4 bases and V by 1 base; bases with no gene match: 6. The CDR3 covers 15 residues. Germline CDR1 is MGHRA and CDR2 is YSYEKL. In DNA form, the CDR3 reads TGCGCCAGCAGCCAAGTAGGGGGCGAGGGCTATGGCTACACCTTC. This gives the protein CASSQVGGEGYGYTF.

The chain is built from TRBV25-1 and TRBJ1-6, with no clear D. CDR3 length equals 12 residues. Germline CDR1 is MGHDK and CDR2 is SYGVNS. V lost 6 bases, J lost 11 bases, and 11 bases lay in between. In DNA form, the CDR3 reads TGTGCCAGCAGGGATGAGGGTACACCCCTCCACTTT. Its translation: CASRDEGTPLHF.